The rows below give T cell receptor beta chains drawn from one sample of a study of T-cell reconstitution after alpha-beta-depleted transplantation in children. TCRdb passed the PCR reads through MiXCR, listing each CDR3 protein once. This sample yields about 72,000 distinct CDR3 sequences, of which just under 7.5% are seen a single time; approximately 2.4% belongs to the top ten. Sequences were derived from PBMCs from the stem cell graft donor, sampled from the stem cell graft. The receptors were gathered from a human donor who donated a stem cell graft to a child with acute lymphoblastic leukemia. Both conserved end residues are part of each CDR3. A D gene is named only where the DNA matches it firmly. Not all rows give a size; the values are once, few, many and, for expanded clones, a class.

>TRBD1|TRBJ2-1|TRBV6-2/TRBV6-3|-
TGTGCCAGCAGTTACTCCCCCCCGGGACAGGGGAGGTCCTCCTACAATGAGCAGTTCTTC
CASSYSPPGQGRSSYNEQFF
>TRBD1|TRBJ1-5|TRBV6-1|many
TGTGCCAGCAGTGGCGGGACAGGGGGTGCGGATCAGCCCCAGCATTTT
CASSGGTGGADQPQHF
>TRBD2|TRBJ2-1|TRBV28|many
TGTGCCAGCAGTCTAGCGGGAGCCAACAATGATCAGTTCTTC
CASSLAGANNDQFF
>TRBD1|TRBJ1-2|TRBV25-1|many
TGTGCCAGCAGTGAATTGCAGGGGGCAGGTGGCTACACCTTC
CASSELQGAGGYTF
>-|TRBJ1-5|TRBV18|-
TGTGCCAGCTCACCATCCGGGGATAGGCAGCCCCAGCATTTT
CASSPSGDRQPQHF
>TRBD2|TRBJ2-7|TRBV4-3|many
TGCGCCAGCAGCCACGGACTAGCGGACTCCTACGAGCAGTACTTC
CASSHGLADSYEQYF
>-|TRBJ2-6|TRBV2|few
TGTGCCAGCAGTGAACGGGTAGCTGGGGCCAACGTCCTGACTTTC
CASSERVAGANVLTF
>TRBD1|TRBJ1-2|TRBV7-3|-
TGTGCCAGCAGCTTAGACAGGGGTGGCTATGGCTACACCTTC
CASSLDRGGYGYTF
>-|TRBJ1-5|TRBV27|many
TGTGCCAGCAGACCCGGCCGAGGGTTACAGCCCCAGCATTTT
CASRPGRGLQPQHF
>TRBD2|TRBJ2-4|TRBV10-3|-
TGTGCCATCTGTCCCACCTCCTCCCGGGTAGCGGGATACAAAAACATTCAGTACTTC
CAICPTSSRVAGYKNIQYF
>-|TRBJ1-1|TRBV6-5|many
TGTGCCAGCAGTTACGGTAGTGGGGCCACTGAAGCTTTCTTT
CASSYGSGATEAFF
>-|TRBJ2-2|TRBV5-1|many
TGCGCCAGCAGCCACGCCGGGGCAGGGAAGAACACCGGGGAGCTGTTTTTT
CASSHAGAGKNTGELFF
>-|TRBJ1-2|TRBV7-8|few
TGTGCCAGCACCCAAACCCTTAAGCCTAACTATGGCTACACCTTC
CASTQTLKPNYGYTF
>-|TRBJ1-2|TRBV3-1|once
TGTGCCAGCAGCCAAGTCGGAGGTCTAATGGATGGCTACACCTTC
CASSQVGGLMDGYTF
>-|TRBJ1-1|TRBV12-3/TRBV12-4|many
TGTGCCAGCAGTCCCCGCGCCGGGACGGGGAACACTGAAGCTTTCTTT
CASSPRAGTGNTEAFF
>-|TRBJ2-3|TRBV3-1|-
TGTGCCAGCAGCCAAGACCAAGGGTTAGCGCAGTATTTT
CASSQDQGLAQYF
>-|TRBJ2-2|TRBV7-9|-
TGTGCCAGCAGCCTGGACTCGAACACCGGGGAGCTGTTTTTT
CASSLDSNTGELFF
>-|TRBJ2-1|TRBV18|many
TGTGCCAGCTCACAGCAAGAAGGGGCCTACAATGAGCAGTTCTTC
CASSQQEGAYNEQFF
>TRBD1|TRBJ1-1|TRBV5-1|many
TGCGCCAGCAGCTTGGAAGGGACAGCGTCGAACACTGAAGCTTTCTTT
CASSLEGTASNTEAFF
>TRBD1|TRBJ2-7|TRBV7-9|-
TGTGCCAGCAGCCCGAGGACAGGGGGCATCTACGAGCAGTACTTC
CASSPRTGGIYEQYF
>-|TRBJ1-5|TRBV5-6|few
TGTGCCAGCAGCCGGTTCGTGGACACGAACGATCAGCCCCAGCATTTT
CASSRFVDTNDQPQHF
>TRBD2|TRBJ2-2|TRBV5-1|many
TGCGCCAGCAGCTTGGCCCTAGCGGGGAACACCGGGGAGCTGTTTTTT
CASSLALAGNTGELFF
>TRBD1|TRBJ1-2|TRBV12-3/TRBV12-4|many
TGTGCCAGCAGGCCCGACAGGGGGAGAGGAGGCTACACCTTC
CASRPDRGRGGYTF
>-|TRBJ2-4|TRBV3-1|once
TGTTCCAGCAGCCAGACAGATGCCAAAAACATTCAGTACTTC
CSSSQTDAKNIQYF
>-|TRBJ1-2|TRBV19|-
TGTGCCAGTAATACAGAACTCTATGGCTACACCTTC
CASNTELYGYTF
>-|TRBJ2-4|TRBV2|-
TGTGCCAGCAGGGCCGAAGTTTCCAAAAACATTCAGTACTTC
CASRAEVSKNIQYF
>-|TRBJ1-2|TRBV5-1|few
TGCGCCAGCAGCTTGGAGGTTTCAGCATCGAGGGACTATGGCTACACCTTC
CASSLEVSASRDYGYTF
>TRBD2|TRBJ2-7|TRBV7-2|many
TGTGCCAGCAGCTTAGACCCTAGCGGGGTTTGGGAGCAGTACTTC
CASSLDPSGVWEQYF
>-|TRBJ1-5|TRBV7-2|many
TGTGCCAGCAGCTTAGGGCTAAGGGAGCCCCAGCATTTT
CASSLGLREPQHF
>TRBD1|TRBJ2-7|TRBV18|many
TGTGCCAGCTCAACGGGACAGGGAACCTACGAGCAGTACTTC
CASSTGQGTYEQYF
>-|TRBJ2-3|TRBV5-1|many
TGCGCCAGCAGCAGATGGGCAACCACAGATACGCAGTATTTT
CASSRWATTDTQYF
>-|TRBJ2-5|TRBV12-3/TRBV12-4|many
TGTGCCAGCAGTTTGGCAGGGGTACCGGAGACCCAGTACTTC
CASSLAGVPETQYF
>-|TRBJ1-5|TRBV28|many
TGTGCCAGCAGTCCGGAAGGGTATCAGCCCCAGCATTTT
CASSPEGYQPQHF
>-|TRBJ2-7|TRBV29-1|many
TGCAGCGTTGAAGCAGACAGCCCCTACGAGCAGTACTTC
CSVEADSPYEQYF
>-|TRBJ2-7|TRBV6-5|many
TGTGCCAGCAGTCGGACAGAGAACTACGAGCAGTACTTC
CASSRTENYEQYF
>TRBD1|TRBJ2-4|TRBV10-3|-
TGTGCCATCAGGGGGGACAGGGGGAACGGAAACATTCAGTACTTC
CAIRGDRGNGNIQYF
>TRBD1|TRBJ2-1|TRBV10-3|few
TGTGCCATCAGAGACCTCCGGGACAGGTCCTACAATGAGCAGTTCTTC
CAIRDLRDRSYNEQFF
>TRBD2|TRBJ2-3|TRBV4-2|many
TGTGCCAGCAGCCAAGGCACCGGGACTAGCGGGACAGATACGCAGTATTTT
CASSQGTGTSGTDTQYF
>-|TRBJ1-1|TRBV18|-
TGTGCCAGCGACAATGGACAAAACACTGAAGCTTTCTTT
CASDNGQNTEAFF
>TRBD1|TRBJ2-2|TRBV6-4|many
TGTGCCAGCAGTGACTGGGGACAGGGAAACACCGGGGAGCTGTTTTTT
CASSDWGQGNTGELFF
>-|TRBJ2-4|TRBV9|many
TGTGCCAGCAGCGTAGGCCTAGACAGGGAGGGCATTCAGTACTTC
CASSVGLDREGIQYF
>-|TRBJ1-1|TRBV6-1|-
TGTGCCAGCAGTGCCTCAGCTACCATGAACACTGAAGCTTTCTTT
CASSASATMNTEAFF
>-|TRBJ1-4|TRBV27|few
TGTGCCAGCAGAAATCGTGGGACTCACGCAACTAATGAAAAACTGTTTTTT
CASRNRGTHATNEKLFF
>-|TRBJ1-1|TRBV9|many
TGTGCCACCGGACCCAGGAACACTGAAGCTTTCTTT
CATGPRNTEAFF
>TRBD1|TRBJ2-5|TRBV25-1|-
TGTGCCAGCAGTGGCGGGCCAGGGGGACAAGAGACCCAGTACTTC
CASSGGPGGQETQYF
>-|TRBJ2-1|TRBV10-3|-
TGTGCCATCATTTACGCGAGGACCTCCAATGAGCAGTTCTTC
CAIIYARTSNEQFF
>-|TRBJ2-1|TRBV27|many
TGTGCCAGCAGCGCTTTTGGTGAGCAGTTCTTC
CASSAFGEQFF
>-|TRBJ2-7|TRBV5-6|few
TGTGCCAGCAGCTTGTATCGTGGGCGGGCCCTCTACGAGCAGTACTTC
CASSLYRGRALYEQYF
>TRBD1|TRBJ2-1|TRBV4-1|-
TGCGCCAGCAGCACCGGGACAGGGAGGAATGAGCAGTTCTTC
CASSTGTGRNEQFF
>-|TRBJ2-2|TRBV29-1|-
TGCAGCGTTGTTCGGGGGGCCGGCGGGGAGCTGTTTTTT
CSVVRGAGGELFF
>-|TRBJ1-5|TRBV28|many
TGTGCCAGCAGTTTCCCTACCCGGGGCAATCAGCCCCAGCATTTT
CASSFPTRGNQPQHF
>TRBD2|TRBJ2-5|TRBV5-1|-
TGCGCCAGCAGTGCCGGGACTAGAAGGACCCAGTACTTC
CASSAGTRRTQYF
>-|TRBJ1-5|TRBV6-5|many
TGTGCCAGCAGTTACTCGGGGGGGAGGAAGGCTCAGCCCCAGCATTTT
CASSYSGGRKAQPQHF
>-|TRBJ1-5|TRBV12-3/TRBV12-4|many
TGTGCCAGCAGTTCCAGGCGGGGGCAGAGGGATCAGCCCCAGCATTTT
CASSSRRGQRDQPQHF
>-|TRBJ1-2|TRBV3-1|-
TGTGCCAGCAGCCAAGGATTGAGAAACAGCCCTTATGGCTACACCTTC
CASSQGLRNSPYGYTF
>-|TRBJ2-1|TRBV19|-
TGTGCCAGTACCTTGGGCCTGGGAATAGACAATGAGCAGTTCTTC
CASTLGLGIDNEQFF
>-|TRBJ2-1|TRBV5-1|many
TGCGCCAGCAGCTTTGTAAGTGCCGTGGGATTATACAATGAGCAGTTCTTC
CASSFVSAVGLYNEQFF
>TRBD2|TRBJ2-1|TRBV9|few
TGTGCCAGCAGCGTAGGAAACAGCGGGATATACAATGAGCAGTTCTTC
CASSVGNSGIYNEQFF